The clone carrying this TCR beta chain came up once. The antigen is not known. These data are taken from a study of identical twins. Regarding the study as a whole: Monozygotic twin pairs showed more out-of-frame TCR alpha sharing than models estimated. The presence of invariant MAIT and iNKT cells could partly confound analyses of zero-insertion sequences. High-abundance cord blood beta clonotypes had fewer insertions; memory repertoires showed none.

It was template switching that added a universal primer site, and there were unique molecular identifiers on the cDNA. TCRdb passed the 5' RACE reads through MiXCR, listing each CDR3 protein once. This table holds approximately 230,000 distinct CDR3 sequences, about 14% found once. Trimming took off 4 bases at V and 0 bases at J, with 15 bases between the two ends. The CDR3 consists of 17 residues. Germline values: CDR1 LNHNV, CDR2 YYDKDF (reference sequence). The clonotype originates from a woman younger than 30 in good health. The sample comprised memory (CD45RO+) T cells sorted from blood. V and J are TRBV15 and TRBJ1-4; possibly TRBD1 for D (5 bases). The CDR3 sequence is CATSTGETDATNEKLFF. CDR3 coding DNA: TGTGCCACCAGCACTGGCGAGACAGATGCAACTAATGAAAAACTGTTTTTT.